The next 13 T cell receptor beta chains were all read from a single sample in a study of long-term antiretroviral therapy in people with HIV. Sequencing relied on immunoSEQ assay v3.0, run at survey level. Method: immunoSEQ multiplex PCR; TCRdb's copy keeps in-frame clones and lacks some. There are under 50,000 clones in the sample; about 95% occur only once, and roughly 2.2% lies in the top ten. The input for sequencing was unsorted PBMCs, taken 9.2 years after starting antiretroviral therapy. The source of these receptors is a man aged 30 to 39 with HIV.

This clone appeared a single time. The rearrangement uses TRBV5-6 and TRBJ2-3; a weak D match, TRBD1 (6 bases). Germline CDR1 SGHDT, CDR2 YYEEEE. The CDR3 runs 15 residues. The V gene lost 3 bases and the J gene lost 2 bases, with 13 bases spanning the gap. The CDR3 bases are TGTGCCAGCAGCTACGAGACAGGCTCCACAGATACGCAGTATTTT. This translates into CASSYETGSTDTQYF. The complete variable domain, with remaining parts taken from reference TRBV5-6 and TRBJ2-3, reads DAGVTQSPTHLIKTRGQQVTLRCSPKSGHDTVSWYQQALGQGPQFIFQYYEEEERQRGNFPDRFSGHQFPNYSSELNVNALLLGDSALYLCASSYETGSTDTQYFGPGTRLTVL.

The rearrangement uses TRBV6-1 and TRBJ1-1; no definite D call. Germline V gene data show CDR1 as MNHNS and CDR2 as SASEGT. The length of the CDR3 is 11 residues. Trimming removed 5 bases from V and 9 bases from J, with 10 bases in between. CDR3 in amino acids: CASSLKSQAFF. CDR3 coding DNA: TGTGCCAGCAGTTTAAAGTCACAAGCTTTCTTT.

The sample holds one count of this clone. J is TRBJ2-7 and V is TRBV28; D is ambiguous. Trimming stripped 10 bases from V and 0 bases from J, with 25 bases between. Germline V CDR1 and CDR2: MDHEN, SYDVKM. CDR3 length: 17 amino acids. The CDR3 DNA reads TGTGCCACCGTCACACCCATCCGGATTGACCGCTCCTACGAGCAGTACGTC. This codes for CATVTPIRIDRSYEQYV.

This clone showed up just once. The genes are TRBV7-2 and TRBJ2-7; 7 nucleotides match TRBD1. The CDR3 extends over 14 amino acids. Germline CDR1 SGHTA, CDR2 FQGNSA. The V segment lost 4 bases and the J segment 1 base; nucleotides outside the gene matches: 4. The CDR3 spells CASSSRDSSYEQYV. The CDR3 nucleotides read TGTGCCAGCAGCTCCCGGGACAGTTCCTACGAGCAGTACGTC.

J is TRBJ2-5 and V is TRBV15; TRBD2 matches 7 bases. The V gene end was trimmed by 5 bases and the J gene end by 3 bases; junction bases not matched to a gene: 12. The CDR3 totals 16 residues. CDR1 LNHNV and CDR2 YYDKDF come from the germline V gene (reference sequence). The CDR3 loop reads CATSGGGLEGEETQYF. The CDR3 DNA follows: TGTGCCACCAGCGGGGGAGGACTAGAAGGAGAAGAGACCCAGTACTTC.

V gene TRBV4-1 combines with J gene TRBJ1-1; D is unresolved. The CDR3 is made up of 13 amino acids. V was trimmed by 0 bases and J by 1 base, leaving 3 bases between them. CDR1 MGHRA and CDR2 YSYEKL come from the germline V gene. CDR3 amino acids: CASSQEANTEAFF. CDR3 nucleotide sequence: TGCGCCAGCAGCCAAGAGGCGAACACTGAAGCTTTCTTT.

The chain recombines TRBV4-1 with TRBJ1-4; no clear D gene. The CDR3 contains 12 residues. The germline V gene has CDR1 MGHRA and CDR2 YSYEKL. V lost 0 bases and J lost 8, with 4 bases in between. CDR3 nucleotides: TGCGCCAGCAGCCAAGAAGGCGAAAAACTGTTTTTT. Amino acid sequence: CASSQEGEKLFF.

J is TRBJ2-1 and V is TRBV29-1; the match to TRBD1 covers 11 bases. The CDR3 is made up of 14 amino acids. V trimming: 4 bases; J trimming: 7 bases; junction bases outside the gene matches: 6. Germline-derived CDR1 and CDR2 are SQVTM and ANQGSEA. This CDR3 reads CSVVRTGGGNEQFF. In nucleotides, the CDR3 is TGCAGCGTTGTAAGGACAGGGGGCGGGAATGAGCAGTTCTTC.

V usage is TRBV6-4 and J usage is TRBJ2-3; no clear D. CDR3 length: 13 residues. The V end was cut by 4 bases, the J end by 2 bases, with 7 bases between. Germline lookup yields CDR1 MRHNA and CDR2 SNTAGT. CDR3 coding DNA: TGTGCCAGCAGTGGCCTTAACACAGATACGCAGTATTTT. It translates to CASSGLNTDTQYF.

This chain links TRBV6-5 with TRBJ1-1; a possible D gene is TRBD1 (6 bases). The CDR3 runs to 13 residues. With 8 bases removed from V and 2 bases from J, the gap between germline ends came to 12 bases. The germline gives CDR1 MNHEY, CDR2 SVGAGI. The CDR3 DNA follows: TGTGCCAGCCAGATCGGGACAAACACTGAAGCTTTCTTT. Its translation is CASQIGTNTEAFF.

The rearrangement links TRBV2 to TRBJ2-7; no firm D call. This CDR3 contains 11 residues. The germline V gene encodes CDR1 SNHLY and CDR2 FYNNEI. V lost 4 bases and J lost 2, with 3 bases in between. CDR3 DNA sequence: TGTGCCAGCAGTGGTACCTACGAGCAGTACTTC. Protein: CASSGTYEQYF.

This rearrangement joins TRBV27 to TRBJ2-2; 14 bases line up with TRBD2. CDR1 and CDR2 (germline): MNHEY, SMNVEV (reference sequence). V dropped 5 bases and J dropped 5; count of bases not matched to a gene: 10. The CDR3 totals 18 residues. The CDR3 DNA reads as TGTGCCAGCAGTCGCCCCGGGACTAGCGGGGGCATAACCGGGGAGCTGTTTTTT. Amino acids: CASSRPGTSGGITGELFF.

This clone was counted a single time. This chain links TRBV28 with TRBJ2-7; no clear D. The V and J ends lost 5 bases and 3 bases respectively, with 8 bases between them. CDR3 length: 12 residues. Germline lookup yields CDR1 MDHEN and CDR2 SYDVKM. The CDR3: CASSPVVYEQYF. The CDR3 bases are TGTGCCAGCAGTCCAGTGGTCTACGAGCAGTACTTC.